This TCR beta chain originates from a study of blood T cell repertoires in COVID-19. Across the whole study: Acute and convalescent COVID-19 samples came from the United States, Italy and Spain.

V was cut by 6 bases and J by 6 bases, with 14 bases left in between. CDR1 MNHEY and CDR2 SVGAGI come from the germline V gene. The CDR3 extends over 13 amino acids. This clone occurred once. Authors' processing steps: Amplification from reference gene primers served as the basis for estimated nucleated cell counts. Generated by immunoSEQ multiplex PCR, the TCRdb table keeps only in-frame clones and is missing some. The V and J calls and the clone size are those of that table, but D and trimming were determined from the DNA. This table holds some 180,000 clones, around nine tenths found once. The chain joins TRBV6-5 to TRBJ1-2, with D possibly being TRBD1 (5 bases). This TCR was sampled from a man aged 45-60 years with acute or convalescent COVID-19. What was sequenced was peripheral blood. The CDR3 here is CASSSGTAHGYTF. The CDR3 coding sequence is TGTGCCAGCAGCTCTGGGACTGCCCATGGCTACACCTTC.